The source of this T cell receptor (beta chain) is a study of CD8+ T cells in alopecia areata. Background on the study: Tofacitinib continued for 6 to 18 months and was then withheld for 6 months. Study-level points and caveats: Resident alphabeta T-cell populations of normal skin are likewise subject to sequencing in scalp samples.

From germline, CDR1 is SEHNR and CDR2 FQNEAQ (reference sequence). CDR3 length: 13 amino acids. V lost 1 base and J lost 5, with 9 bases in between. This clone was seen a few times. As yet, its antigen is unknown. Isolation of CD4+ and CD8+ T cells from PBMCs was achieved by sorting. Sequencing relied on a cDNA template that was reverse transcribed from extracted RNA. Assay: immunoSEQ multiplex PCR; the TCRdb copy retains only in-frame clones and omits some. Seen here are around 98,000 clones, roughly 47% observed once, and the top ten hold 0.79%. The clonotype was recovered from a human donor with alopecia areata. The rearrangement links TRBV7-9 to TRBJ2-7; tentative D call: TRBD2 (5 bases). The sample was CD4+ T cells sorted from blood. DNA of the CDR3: TGTGCCAGCAGCTTAGTCGGGAATAACGAGCAGTACTTC. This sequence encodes CASSLVGNNEQYF.